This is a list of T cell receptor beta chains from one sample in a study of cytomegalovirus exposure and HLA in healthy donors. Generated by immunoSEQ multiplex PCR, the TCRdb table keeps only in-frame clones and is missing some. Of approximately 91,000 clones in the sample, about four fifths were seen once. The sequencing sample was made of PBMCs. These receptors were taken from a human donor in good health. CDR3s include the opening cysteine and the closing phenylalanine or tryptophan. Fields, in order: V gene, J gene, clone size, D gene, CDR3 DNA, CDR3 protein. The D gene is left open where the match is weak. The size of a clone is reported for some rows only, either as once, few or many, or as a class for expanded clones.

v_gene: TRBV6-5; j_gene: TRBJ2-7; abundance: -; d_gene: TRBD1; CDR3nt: TGTGCCAGCAGTTACGCCGGGACAGATGAGCAGTACTTC; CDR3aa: CASSYAGTDEQYF
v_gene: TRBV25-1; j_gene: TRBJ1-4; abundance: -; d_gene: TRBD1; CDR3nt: TGTGCCAGCAGTGCCCCCGAGGAGGGGGCCCGCGAAAAACTGTTTTTT; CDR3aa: CASSAPEEGAREKLFF
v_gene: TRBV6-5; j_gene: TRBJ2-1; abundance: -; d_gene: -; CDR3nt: TGTGCCAGCAGTTACGATGCCATTAGCGAGCAGTTCTTC; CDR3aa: CASSYDAISEQFF
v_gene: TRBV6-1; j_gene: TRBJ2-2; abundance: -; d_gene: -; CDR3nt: TGTGCCAGCATTGGACAGTTCGCGAACACCGGGGAGCTGTTTTTT; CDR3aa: CASIGQFANTGELFF
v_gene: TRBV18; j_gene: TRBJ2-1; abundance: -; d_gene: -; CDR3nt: TGTGCCAGCTCACGCCGTACGGGCGGGAATTACAATGAGCAGTTCTTC; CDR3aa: CASSRRTGGNYNEQFF
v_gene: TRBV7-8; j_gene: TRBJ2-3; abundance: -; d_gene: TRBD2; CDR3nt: TGTGCCAGCAGCTCCACCGGGGGGACTAGCACAGATACGCAGTATTTT; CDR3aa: CASSSTGGTSTDTQYF
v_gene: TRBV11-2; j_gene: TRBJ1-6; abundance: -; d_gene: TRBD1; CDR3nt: TGTGCCAGCAGCCCAAACAGGGGTGGATCCTATAATTCACCCCTCCACTTT; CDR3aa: CASSPNRGGSYNSPLHF
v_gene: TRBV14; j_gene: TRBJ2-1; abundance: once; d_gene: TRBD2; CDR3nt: TGTGCCAGCAGTCTACTAGCGGGCCCCTACAATGAGCAGTTCTTC; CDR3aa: CASSLLAGPYNEQFF
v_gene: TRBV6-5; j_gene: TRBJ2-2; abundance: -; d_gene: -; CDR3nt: TGTGCCAGCAGGGGGGCACTGCAGAGCACCGGGGAGCTGTTTTTT; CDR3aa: CASRGALQSTGELFF
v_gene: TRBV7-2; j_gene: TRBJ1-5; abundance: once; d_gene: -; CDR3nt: TGTGCCAGCAGCTTAGCTCCCCGCAGGGATTTTAATCAGCCCCAGCATTTT; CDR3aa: CASSLAPRRDFNQPQHF
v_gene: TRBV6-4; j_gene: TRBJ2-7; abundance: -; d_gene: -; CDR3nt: TGTGCCAGCAGTGAGCCGGCCGGGGACGAGCAGTACTTC; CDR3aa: CASSEPAGDEQYF
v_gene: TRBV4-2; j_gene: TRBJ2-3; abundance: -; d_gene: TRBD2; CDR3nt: TGTGCCAGCAGCTTAGAGACTAGCAGAGGCACAGATACGCAGTATTTT; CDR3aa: CASSLETSRGTDTQYF
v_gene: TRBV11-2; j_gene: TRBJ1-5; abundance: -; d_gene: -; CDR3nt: TGTGCCAGCAGCTTATCGGGGGGGAATCAGCCCCAGCATTTT; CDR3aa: CASSLSGGNQPQHF
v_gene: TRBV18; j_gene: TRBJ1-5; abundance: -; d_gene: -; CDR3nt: TGTGCCAGCTCACCTCGACAGAAGGAGAATCAGCCCCAGCATTTT; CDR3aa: CASSPRQKENQPQHF
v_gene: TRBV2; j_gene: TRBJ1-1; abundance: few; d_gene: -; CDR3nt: TGTGCCAGCAGTGAAGCGGGGGCAGCCCCTCGGAACACTGAAGCTTTCTTT; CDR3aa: CASSEAGAAPRNTEAFF
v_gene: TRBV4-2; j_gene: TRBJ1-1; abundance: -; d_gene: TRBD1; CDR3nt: TGTGCCAGCAGCCAAGGAGGGGGCCCTGAAGCTTTCTTT; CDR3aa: CASSQGGGPEAFF
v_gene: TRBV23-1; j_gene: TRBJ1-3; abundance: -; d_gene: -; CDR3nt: TGCGCCAGCAGTCAATCGCGAGGGAGAGTGAACACCATATATTTT; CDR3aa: CASSQSRGRVNTIYF
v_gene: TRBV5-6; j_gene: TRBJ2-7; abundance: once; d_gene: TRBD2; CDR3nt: TGTGCCAGCAGCGGCCGGGGGCGGGAGGGCGGCGAGCAGTACTTC; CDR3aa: CASSGRGREGGEQYF
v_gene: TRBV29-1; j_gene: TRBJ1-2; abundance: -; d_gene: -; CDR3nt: TGCAGCGTTCAATCTCGGGGGAACTATGGCTACACCTTC; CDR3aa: CSVQSRGNYGYTF
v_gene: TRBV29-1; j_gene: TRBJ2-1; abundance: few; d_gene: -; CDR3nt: TGCAGCTCAGGGACTTTAGCAAATGAGCAGTTCTTC; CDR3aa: CSSGTLANEQFF
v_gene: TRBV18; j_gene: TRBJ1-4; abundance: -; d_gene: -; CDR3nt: TGTGCCAGCTCACCTCAGGGAAATGAAAAACTGTTTTTT; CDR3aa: CASSPQGNEKLFF
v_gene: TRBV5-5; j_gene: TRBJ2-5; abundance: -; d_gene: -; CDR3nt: TGTGCCAGCAGCTTAGCGGGAGAGACCCAGTACTTC; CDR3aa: CASSLAGETQYF
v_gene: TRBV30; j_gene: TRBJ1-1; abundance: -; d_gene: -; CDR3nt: TGTGCCTGGAATTTCGTCGGGGGGGAAGCTTTCTTT; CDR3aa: CAWNFVGGEAFF
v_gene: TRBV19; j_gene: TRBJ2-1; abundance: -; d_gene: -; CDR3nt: TGTGCCAGTAGTCGCCTAGAGGTCTATGAGCAGTTCTTC; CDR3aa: CASSRLEVYEQFF